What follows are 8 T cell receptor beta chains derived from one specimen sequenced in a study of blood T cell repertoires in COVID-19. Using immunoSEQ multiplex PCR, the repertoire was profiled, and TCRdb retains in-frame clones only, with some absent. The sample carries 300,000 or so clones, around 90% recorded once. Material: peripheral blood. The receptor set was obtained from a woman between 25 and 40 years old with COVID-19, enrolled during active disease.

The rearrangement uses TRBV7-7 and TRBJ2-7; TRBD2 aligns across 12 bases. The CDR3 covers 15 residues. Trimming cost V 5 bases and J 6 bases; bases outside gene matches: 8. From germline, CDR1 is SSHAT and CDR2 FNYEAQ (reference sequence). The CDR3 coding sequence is TGTGCCAGCAGCGACGGACTAGCGGGGCTCTTCGAGCAGTACTTC. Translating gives CASSDGLAGLFEQYF.

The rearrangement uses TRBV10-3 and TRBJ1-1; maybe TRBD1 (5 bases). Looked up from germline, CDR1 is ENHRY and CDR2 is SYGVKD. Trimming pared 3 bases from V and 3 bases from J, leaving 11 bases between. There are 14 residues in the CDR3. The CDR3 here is CAISDRQGYTEAFF. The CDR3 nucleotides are TGTGCCATCAGTGACCGTCAGGGTTACACTGAAGCTTTCTTT.

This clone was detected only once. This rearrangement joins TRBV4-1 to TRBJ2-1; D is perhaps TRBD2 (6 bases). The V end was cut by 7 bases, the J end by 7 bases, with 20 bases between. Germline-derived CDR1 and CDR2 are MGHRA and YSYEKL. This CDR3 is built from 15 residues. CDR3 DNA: TGCGCCAGCACCCCTTACGGGGGAGTAACGAATGAGCAGTTCTTC. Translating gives CASTPYGGVTNEQFF.

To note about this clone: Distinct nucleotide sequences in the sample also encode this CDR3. The CDR3 region is CASSGTGSNQPQHF. CDR3 DNA: TGTGCCAGCAGCGGGACTGGGAGCAATCAGCCCCAGCATTTT. The V gene is TRBV5-6, the J gene TRBJ1-5; perhaps TRBD1 as D (5 bases). The V gene's germline CDR1 is SGHDT and CDR2 YYEEEE. V shed 4 bases and J shed 1 base, with 9 bases lying between them. The CDR3 is 14 amino acids.

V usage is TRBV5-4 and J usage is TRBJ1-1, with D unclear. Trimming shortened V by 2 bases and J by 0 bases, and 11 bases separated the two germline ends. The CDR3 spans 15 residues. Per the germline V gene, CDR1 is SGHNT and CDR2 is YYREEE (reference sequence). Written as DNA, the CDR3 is TGTGCCAGCAGCTTCGAGTTTGGAGTGAACACTGAAGCTTTCTTT. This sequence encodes CASSFEFGVNTEAFF. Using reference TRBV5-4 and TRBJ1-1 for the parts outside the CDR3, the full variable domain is ETGVTQSPTHLIKTRGQQVTLRCSSQSGHNTVSWYQQALGQGPQFIFQYYREEENGRGNFPPRFSGLQFPNYSSELNVNALELDDSALYLCASSFEFGVNTEAFFGQGTRLTVV.

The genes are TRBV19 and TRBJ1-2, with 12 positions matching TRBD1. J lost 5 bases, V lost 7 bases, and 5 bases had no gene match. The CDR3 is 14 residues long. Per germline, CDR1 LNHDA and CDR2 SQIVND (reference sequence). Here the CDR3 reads CASTWDRGPYGYTF. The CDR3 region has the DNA TGTGCCAGTACCTGGGACAGGGGGCCATATGGCTACACCTTC. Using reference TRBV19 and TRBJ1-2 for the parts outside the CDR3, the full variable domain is DGGITQSPKYLFRKEGQNVTLSCEQNLNHDAMYWYRQDPGQGLRLIYYSQIVNDFQKGDIAEGYSVSREKKESFPLTVTSAQKNPTAFYLCASTWDRGPYGYTFGSGTRLTVV.

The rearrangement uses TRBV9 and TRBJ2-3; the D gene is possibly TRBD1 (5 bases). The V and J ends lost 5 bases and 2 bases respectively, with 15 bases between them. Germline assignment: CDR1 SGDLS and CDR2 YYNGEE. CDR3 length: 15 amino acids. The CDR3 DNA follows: TGTGCCAGCAGTCCCTTTGGACACTCCACAGATACGCAGTATTTT. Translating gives CASSPFGHSTDTQYF.

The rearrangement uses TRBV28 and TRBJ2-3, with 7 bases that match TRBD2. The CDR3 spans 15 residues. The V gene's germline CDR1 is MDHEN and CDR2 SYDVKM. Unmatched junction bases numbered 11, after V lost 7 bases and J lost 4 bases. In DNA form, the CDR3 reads TGTGCCAGCATCCCCGGGGGGAGGGCCCCAGATACGCAGTATTTT. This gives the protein CASIPGGRAPDTQYF. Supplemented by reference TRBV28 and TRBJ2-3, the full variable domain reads DVKVTQSSRYLVKRTGEKVFLECVQDMDHENMFWYRQDPGLGLRLIYFSYDVKMKEKGDIPEGYSVSREKKERFSLILESASTNQTSMYLCASIPGGRAPDTQYFGPGTRLTVL.